These 15 T cell receptor beta chains share one sample of origin, sequenced in a study of OX40 agonist ivuxolimab in advanced cancers. Profiled with immunoSEQ multiplex PCR; TCRdb holds only in-frame clones, not every one. Of more than 35,000 clones listed, about 78% are singletons. This specimen was CD4+ or CD8+ T cells sorted from blood, taken in a trial of the OX40 agonist ivuxolimab. Every receptor here comes from an adult with an advanced solid tumor such as melanoma, head and neck, liver or kidney cancer.

The chain is built from TRBV15 and TRBJ2-7; maybe TRBD1 (5 bases). The V gene lost 8 bases and the J gene lost 2 bases, with 10 bases spanning the gap. CDR3 length: 12 residues. CDR1 is LNHNV and CDR2 is YYDKDF in the germline V gene (reference sequence). DNA for the CDR3: TGTGCCACCGGCCAGGGTGCCTACGAGCAGTACTTC. The encoded protein is CATGQGAYEQYF.

This clone is deemed medium-sized (0.01 to 0.1%). V usage is TRBV5-4 and J usage is TRBJ1-2; D gene unclear. The CDR3 length is 13 residues. Germline CDR1 is SGHNT and CDR2 is YYREEE (reference sequence). Deletions cut 6 bases from V and 1 base from J, with 10 bases between. The CDR3 reads CASTDPVNYGYTF. For the CDR3, the DNA is TGTGCCAGCACCGACCCAGTTAACTATGGCTACACCTTC.

In DNA form, the CDR3 reads TGTGCCAGCAGCTTAAACACGGTCTCTGGAAACACCATATATTTT. Its protein is CASSLNTVSGNTIYF. The gene calls are TRBV5-5 and TRBJ1-3; D is ambiguous. The germline V gene encodes CDR1 SGHKS and CDR2 YYEKEE (reference sequence). V was cut by 2 bases and J by 0 bases, with 9 bases left in between. The CDR3 is made up of 15 amino acids.

This chain links TRBV5-4 with TRBJ1-1, with 7 bases aligning to TRBD1. The CDR3 is made up of 15 amino acids. Germline CDR1 SGHNT, CDR2 YYREEE (reference sequence). The J segment lost 5 bases and the V segment lost 2 bases, leaving 9 bases of the junction unmatched. The CDR3 reads CASSLIDRVWTEAFF. CDR3 sequence (DNA): TGTGCCAGCAGCTTAATCGACAGGGTGTGGACTGAAGCTTTCTTT.

V gene TRBV5-1 combines with J gene TRBJ2-1, with 7 positions matching TRBD1. This CDR3 is built from 14 residues. V gave up 4 bases and J gave up 3 bases; unmatched junction bases: 4. Germline V gene sequence: CDR1 SGHRS, CDR2 YFSETQ. Here the CDR3 DNA reads TGCGCCAGCAGCACCAGGGACAGCTACAATGAGCAGTTCTTC. It translates to CASSTRDSYNEQFF.

This clone was observed a handful of times. The chain uses TRBV30 and TRBJ1-1; D gene uncertain. The CDR3 totals 13 residues. Germline V gene lookup returns CDR1 GTSNPN and CDR2 SVGIG (reference sequence). V shed 4 bases and J shed 2 bases, with 11 bases lying between them. CDR3 protein: CAWKPWVNTEAFF. DNA of the CDR3: TGTGCCTGGAAACCATGGGTTAACACTGAAGCTTTCTTT. The variable domain in full, with the rest retrieved from reference TRBV30 and TRBJ1-1, is SQTIHQWPATLVQPVGSPLSLECTVEGTSNPNLYWYRQAAGRGLQLLFYSVGIGQISSEVPQNLSASRPQDRQFILSSKKLLLSDSGFYLCAWKPWVNTEAFFGQGTRLTVV.

The genes are TRBV18 and TRBJ2-7; 8 bases agree with TRBD1. The CDR3 is 14 residues long. Germline CDR1 and CDR2: KGHSH and LQKENI. V shed 6 bases, J shed 2 bases, and the junction held 6 bases outside the gene matches. DNA of the CDR3: TGTGCCAGCTCGCCAGGGGGCCCTCCCTACGAGCAGTACTTC. Its protein product is CASSPGGPPYEQYF.

The chain joins TRBV2 to TRBJ2-7; D gene unclear. The CDR3 extends over 13 amino acids. The V end lost 9 bases, the J end lost 2 bases, and 14 bases lay between the germline ends. Germline V CDR1 and CDR2: SNHLY, FYNNEI. CDR3 region: CARKTPWAYEQYF. CDR3 DNA sequence: TGTGCCAGAAAAACCCCCTGGGCCTACGAGCAGTACTTC.

The chain links TRBV27 to TRBJ2-1; 9 nucleotides line up with TRBD2. The V gene's germline CDR1 is MNHEY and CDR2 SMNVEV (reference sequence). The V segment lost 5 bases and the J segment 6 bases; nucleotides outside the gene matches: 8. The length of the CDR3 is 15 residues. The CDR3 DNA reads as TGTGCCAGCAGTCGTAGCGGGGGCTCTTTCAATGAGCAGTTCTTC. This gives the protein CASSRSGGSFNEQFF.

The chain is built from TRBV25-1 and TRBJ2-7; D is perhaps TRBD2 (7 bases). Germline V gene sequence: CDR1 MGHDK, CDR2 SYGVNS. CDR3 length: 15 residues. V lost 3 bases and J lost 7, with 19 bases in between. The CDR3 coding sequence is TGTGCCAGCAGTGATCGACTAGCAGCCCAGGGGGAGCAGTACTTC. The encoded protein is CASSDRLAAQGEQYF.

The chain uses TRBV7-9 and TRBJ2-6, with a weak D call TRBD1 (6 bases). The germline V gene has CDR1 SEHNR and CDR2 FQNEAQ (reference sequence). CDR3 length: 15 amino acids. V was trimmed by 4 bases and J by 2 bases, leaving 9 bases between them. CDR3 amino acids: CASSSQGTGANVLTF. The DNA of the CDR3 is TGTGCCAGCAGCTCACAGGGAACTGGGGCCAACGTCCTGACTTTC.

The chain employs TRBV28 and TRBJ1-1; the match to TRBD1 covers 9 bases. Germline V gives CDR1 MDHEN, CDR2 SYDVKM. This CDR3 has 16 amino acids. J gave up 5 bases and V 5 bases, and 12 bases lay outside the gene matches. The CDR3 coding sequence is TGTGCCAGCAGTCAGCCGCCGGGACAGGGTGGAACTGAAGCTTTCTTT. The encoded protein is CASSQPPGQGGTEAFF.

This clone has just a few counts. J is TRBJ2-5 and V is TRBV2, with D perhaps assigned TRBD1 or TRBD2 (5 bases each). The CDR3 sequence is 13 residues long. Germline CDR1 and CDR2: SNHLY and FYNNEI. The CDR3: CAITRVGGETQYF. In DNA form, the CDR3 reads TGTGCGATAACCAGGGTTGGGGGAGAGACCCAGTACTTC.

This clone has only a few counts. The same CDR3 can be traced to other DNA sequences in this sample. The gene calls are TRBV2 and TRBJ1-6, with a possible D match to TRBD1 (5 bases). With 1 base removed from V and 6 bases from J, the gap between germline ends came to 7 bases. Germline CDR1 and CDR2: SNHLY and FYNNEI. This CDR3 has 14 amino acids. Written as DNA, the CDR3 is TGTGCCAGCAGTGAAGGGGACCGTAATTCACCCCTCCACTTT. Its protein product is CASSEGDRNSPLHF.

V gene TRBV19 combines with J gene TRBJ2-5; D gene uncertain. CDR3 length: 15 amino acids. CDR1 is LNHDA, CDR2 SQIVND, per germline (reference sequence). Trimming stripped 3 bases from V and 2 bases from J, with 13 bases between. Here the CDR3 reads CASSIWGSGQETQYF. The CDR3 DNA is TGTGCCAGTAGTATTTGGGGATCCGGGCAAGAGACCCAGTACTTC.